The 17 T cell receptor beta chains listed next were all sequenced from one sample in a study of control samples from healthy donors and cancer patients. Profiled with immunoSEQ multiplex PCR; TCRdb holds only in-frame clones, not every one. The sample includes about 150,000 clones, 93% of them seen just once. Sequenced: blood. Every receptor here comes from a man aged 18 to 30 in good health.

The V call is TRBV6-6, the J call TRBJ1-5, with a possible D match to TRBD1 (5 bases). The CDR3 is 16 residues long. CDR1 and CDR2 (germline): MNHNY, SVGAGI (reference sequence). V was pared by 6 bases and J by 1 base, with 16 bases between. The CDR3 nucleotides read TGTGCCAGCAGCCACGAGGGGCGTGGGAGCAATCAGCCCCAGCATTTT. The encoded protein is CASSHEGRGSNQPQHF.

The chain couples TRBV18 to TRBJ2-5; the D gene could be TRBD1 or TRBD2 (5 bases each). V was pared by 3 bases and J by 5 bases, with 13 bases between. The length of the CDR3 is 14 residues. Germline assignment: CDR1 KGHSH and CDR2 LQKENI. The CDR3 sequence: CASSPLGPGETQYF. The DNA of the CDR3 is TGTGCCAGCTCACCTTTGGGACCTGGGGAGACCCAGTACTTC.

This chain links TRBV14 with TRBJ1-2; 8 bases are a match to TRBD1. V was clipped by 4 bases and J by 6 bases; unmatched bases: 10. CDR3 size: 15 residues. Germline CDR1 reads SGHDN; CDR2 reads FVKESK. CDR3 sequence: CASSPDRVPWDGYTF. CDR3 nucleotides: TGTGCCAGCAGCCCGGACAGGGTTCCTTGGGATGGCTACACCTTC.

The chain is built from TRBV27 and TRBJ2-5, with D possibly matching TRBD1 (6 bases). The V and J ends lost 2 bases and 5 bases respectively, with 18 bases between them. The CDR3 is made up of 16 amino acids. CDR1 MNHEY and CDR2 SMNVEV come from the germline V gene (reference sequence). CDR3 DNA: TGTGCCAGCAGTTTAAGGCCCCACAGGGTTGGGGAGACCCAGTACTTC. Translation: CASSLRPHRVGETQYF.

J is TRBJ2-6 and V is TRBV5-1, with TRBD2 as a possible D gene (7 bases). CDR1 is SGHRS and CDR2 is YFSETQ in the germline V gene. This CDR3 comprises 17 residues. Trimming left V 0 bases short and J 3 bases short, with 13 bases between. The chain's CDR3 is CASSLVPGGSGANVLTF. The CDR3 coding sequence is TGCGCCAGCAGCTTGGTGCCGGGGGGCAGTGGGGCCAACGTCCTGACTTTC.

The CDR3 sequence is CASSPAGRNYGYTF. In nucleotides, the CDR3 is TGTGCCAGCTCACCCGCTGGCAGAAACTATGGCTACACCTTC. V gene TRBV18 combines with J gene TRBJ1-2; no clear D gene. This CDR3 spans 14 amino acids. Trimming removed 3 bases from V and 2 bases from J, with 10 bases in between. In germline, CDR1 is KGHSH, CDR2 LQKENI.

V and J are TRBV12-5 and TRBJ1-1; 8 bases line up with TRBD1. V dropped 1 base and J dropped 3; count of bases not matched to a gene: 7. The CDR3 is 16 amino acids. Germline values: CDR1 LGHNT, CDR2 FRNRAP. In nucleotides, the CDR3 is TGTGCTAGTGGTTTGGCCAGGGGGCGTGGAGACACTGAAGCTTTCTTT. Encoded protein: CASGLARGRGDTEAFF.

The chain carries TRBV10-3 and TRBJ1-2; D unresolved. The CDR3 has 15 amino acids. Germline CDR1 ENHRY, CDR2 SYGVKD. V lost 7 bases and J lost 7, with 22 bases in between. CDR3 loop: CAIMVDRELQTGYTF. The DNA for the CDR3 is TGTGCCATCATGGTCGACCGGGAGCTTCAAACTGGCTACACCTTC.

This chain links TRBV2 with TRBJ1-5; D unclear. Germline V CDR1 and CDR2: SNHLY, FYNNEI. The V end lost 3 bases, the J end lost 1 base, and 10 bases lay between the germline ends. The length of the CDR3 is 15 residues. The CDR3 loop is CASSEWEKSNQPQHF. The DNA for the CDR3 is TGTGCCAGCAGTGAGTGGGAAAAGAGCAATCAGCCCCAGCATTTT.

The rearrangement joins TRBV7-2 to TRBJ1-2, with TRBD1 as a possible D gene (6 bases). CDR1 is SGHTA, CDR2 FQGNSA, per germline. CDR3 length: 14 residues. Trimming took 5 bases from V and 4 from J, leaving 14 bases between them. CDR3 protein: CASSGTQGPYGYTF. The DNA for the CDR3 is TGTGCCAGCAGCGGAACACAGGGTCCCTATGGCTACACCTTC.

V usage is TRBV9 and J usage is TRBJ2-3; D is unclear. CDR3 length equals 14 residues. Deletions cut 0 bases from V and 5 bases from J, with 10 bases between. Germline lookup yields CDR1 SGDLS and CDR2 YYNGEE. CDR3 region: CASSVVPSGDTQYF. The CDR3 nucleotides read TGTGCCAGCAGCGTAGTCCCAAGTGGAGATACGCAGTATTTT.

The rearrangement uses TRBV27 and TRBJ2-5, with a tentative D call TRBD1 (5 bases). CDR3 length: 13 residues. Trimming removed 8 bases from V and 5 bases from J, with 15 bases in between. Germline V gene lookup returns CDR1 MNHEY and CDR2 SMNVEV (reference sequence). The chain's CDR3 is CASSRAGLETQYF. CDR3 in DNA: TGTGCCAGCTCACGGGCAGGGTTGGAGACCCAGTACTTC.

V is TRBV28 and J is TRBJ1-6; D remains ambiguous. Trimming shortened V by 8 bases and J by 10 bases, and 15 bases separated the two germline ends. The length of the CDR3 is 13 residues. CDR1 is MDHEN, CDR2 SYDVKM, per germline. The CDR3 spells CASVPFLGSPLHF. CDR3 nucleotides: TGTGCCAGCGTCCCTTTCTTAGGATCACCCCTCCACTTT.

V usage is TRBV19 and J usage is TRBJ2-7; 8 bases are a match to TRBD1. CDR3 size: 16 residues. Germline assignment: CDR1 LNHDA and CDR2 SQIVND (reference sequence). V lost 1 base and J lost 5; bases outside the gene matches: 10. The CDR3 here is CASSIVLGTGIDEQYF. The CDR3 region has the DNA TGTGCCAGTAGTATAGTCCTCGGGACAGGAATAGACGAGCAGTACTTC.

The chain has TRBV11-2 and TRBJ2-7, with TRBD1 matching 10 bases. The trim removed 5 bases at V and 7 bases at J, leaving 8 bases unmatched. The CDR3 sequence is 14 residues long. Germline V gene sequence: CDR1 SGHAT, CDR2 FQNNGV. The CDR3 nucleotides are TGTGCCAGCAGCGCGACGACAGGGGGCTGGGAGCAGTACTTC. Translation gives CASSATTGGWEQYF. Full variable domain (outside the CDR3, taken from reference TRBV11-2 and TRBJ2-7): EAGVAQSPRYKIIEKRQSVAFWCNPISGHATLYWYQQILGQGPKLLIQFQNNGVVDDSQLPKDRFSAERLKGVDSTLKIQPAKLEDSAVYLCASSATTGGWEQYFGPGTRLTVT.

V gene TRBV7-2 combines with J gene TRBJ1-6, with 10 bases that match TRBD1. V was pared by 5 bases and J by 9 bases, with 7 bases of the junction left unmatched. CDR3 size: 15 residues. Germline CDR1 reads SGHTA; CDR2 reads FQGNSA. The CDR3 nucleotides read TGTGCCAGCAGCGGGGGACAGGGGAGAATTTCACCCCTCCACTTT. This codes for CASSGGQGRISPLHF.

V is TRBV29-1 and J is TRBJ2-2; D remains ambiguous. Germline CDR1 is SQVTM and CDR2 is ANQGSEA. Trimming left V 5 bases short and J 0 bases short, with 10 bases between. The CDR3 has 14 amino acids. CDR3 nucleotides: TGCAGCGTTCTATCGACGACGAACACCGGGGAGCTGTTTTTT. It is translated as CSVLSTTNTGELFF.